The 29 T cell receptor beta chains presented below share a single source sample, sequenced in a study of T cell responses to AZD1222 COVID-19 vaccine. Profiling relied on immunoSEQ multiplex PCR, and the TCRdb table lists in-frame clones only, not all of them. The sample gives about 150,000 clones, approximately 92% of which show up once; approximately 6.9% is in the top ten. Material: peripheral blood, obtained on day 0 of AZD1222 vaccination. Every receptor here comes from an adult in good health.

The genes are TRBV3-1 (or the pseudogene TRBV3-2) and TRBJ2-4; D may be TRBD1 or TRBD2 (6 bases each). Germline loops: CDR1 LGHDT, CDR2 YNNKEL (reference sequence). This CDR3 is 15 amino acids long. V was pared by 7 bases and J by 8 bases, with 21 bases between. The CDR3 loop reads CASIPIQRGAHIQYF. CDR3 in DNA: TGTGCCAGCATCCCAATCCAGAGGGGGGCCCACATTCAGTACTTC.

The genes are TRBV5-8 and TRBJ2-1; 7 nucleotides align to TRBD1. V shed 5 bases, J shed 7 bases, and the junction held 15 bases outside the gene matches. The CDR3 consists of 16 residues. Germline-derived CDR1 and CDR2 are SGHTS and YDEGEE. CDR3 protein: CASSMTGYVNQNEQFF. In DNA form, the CDR3 reads TGTGCCAGCAGTATGACAGGGTACGTTAACCAGAATGAGCAGTTCTTC.

This chain joins TRBV19 and TRBJ1-1; 9 nucleotides match TRBD1. Germline CDR1 reads LNHDA; CDR2 reads SQIVND (reference sequence). After removal of 3 bases from V and 0 bases from J, the junction contained 5 bases not matched to a gene. The CDR3 has 16 amino acids. CDR3 nucleotides: TGTGCCAGTAGTATGGGACAGGGAGTTTTGAACACTGAAGCTTTCTTT. Amino acids: CASSMGQGVLNTEAFF.

The CDR3: CASGLVANEKLFF. The CDR3, as DNA: TGTGCTAGTGGTTTGGTAGCGAACGAAAAACTGTTTTTT. The chain employs TRBV12-5 and TRBJ1-4; D unclear. The CDR3 spans 13 residues. Germline values: CDR1 LGHNT, CDR2 FRNRAP. V dropped 0 bases and J dropped 8 bases, with 7 bases sitting between them.

The chain uses TRBV5-1 and TRBJ2-7, with D maybe TRBD2 (7 bases). This CDR3 has 18 amino acids. The germline V gene encodes CDR1 SGHRS and CDR2 YFSETQ. Trimming took off 4 bases at V and 1 base at J, with 24 bases between the two ends. CDR3 in amino acids: CASSKYRRGASVSYEQYF. The CDR3 DNA reads TGCGCCAGCAGCAAATACCGACGGGGGGCGAGTGTTTCCTACGAGCAGTACTTC. Looking up the rest from reference TRBV5-1 and TRBJ2-7 gives the full variable domain: KAGVTQTPRYLIKTRGQQVTLSCSPISGHRSVSWYQQTPGQGLQFLFEYFSETQRNKGNFPGRFSGRQFSNSRSEMNVSTLELGDSALYLCASSKYRRGASVSYEQYFGPGTRLTVT.

The chain combines TRBV9 with TRBJ1-2; 9 positions agree with TRBD1. Germline CDR1 reads SGDLS; CDR2 reads YYNGEE. The CDR3 loop spans 13 amino acids. J was trimmed by 7 bases and V by 1 base; bases with no gene match: 2. In DNA, the CDR3 is TGTGCCAGCAGCGTATCGGGACAGGGTGGCTACACCTTC. This translates into CASSVSGQGGYTF.

The chain recombines TRBV20-1 with TRBJ2-1, with 10 nucleotides matching TRBD2. The germline CDR1 and CDR2 sequences are DFQATT and SNEGSKA (reference sequence). The V gene end was trimmed by 3 bases and the J gene end by 2 bases; junction bases not matched to a gene: 4. There are 15 residues in the CDR3. CDR3 nucleotide sequence: TGCAGTGCTAGTTTAGCGGGGGGACCCTACAATGAGCAGTTCTTC. This sequence encodes CSASLAGGPYNEQFF.

J is TRBJ2-5 and V is TRBV7-8, with a possible D match to TRBD2 (6 bases). Germline CDR1 SGHVS, CDR2 FQNEAQ. There are 14 residues in the CDR3. V lost 2 bases and J 3 bases, leaving 10 bases between the germline ends. As DNA, the CDR3 is TGTGCCAGCAGCTTACGGGGGTGGAAAGAGACCCAGTACTTC. This gives the protein CASSLRGWKETQYF.

V usage is TRBV9 and J usage is TRBJ2-3; 13 nucleotides line up with TRBD2. The ends lost 2 bases at V and 2 bases at J; junction bases unmatched: 5. Germline V lookup: CDR1 SGDLS, CDR2 YYNGEE. CDR3 length equals 17 residues. DNA for the CDR3: TGTGCCAGCAGCGTGACCGGGACTAGCGGGGCCACAGATACGCAGTATTTT. Translating gives CASSVTGTSGATDTQYF.

This chain uses TRBV18 with TRBJ1-1, with a possible D match to TRBD1 (6 bases). The CDR3 length is 13 residues. Trimming removed 4 bases from V and 7 bases from J, with 13 bases in between. Germline V lookup: CDR1 KGHSH, CDR2 LQKENI. CDR3 sequence: CASSLVQGYEAFF. Written as DNA, the CDR3 is TGTGCCAGCTCACTCGTACAGGGATATGAAGCTTTCTTT.

The chain joins TRBV27 to TRBJ2-3; D gene ambiguous. Germline values: CDR1 MNHEY, CDR2 SMNVEV (reference sequence). Trimming removed 3 bases at V and 0 bases at J, with 13 bases between. This CDR3 spans 16 amino acids. The chain's CDR3 is CASSFYIGSSTDTQYF. The CDR3 DNA reads TGTGCCAGCAGTTTCTATATTGGATCTAGCACAGATACGCAGTATTTT.

This clone has just one count. This rearrangement joins TRBV2 to TRBJ2-1, with D possibly being TRBD2 (6 bases). V was trimmed by 7 bases and J by 5 bases, leaving 18 bases between them. The CDR3 sequence is 15 residues long. Germline V gives CDR1 SNHLY, CDR2 FYNNEI. Here the CDR3 DNA reads TGTGCCAGCAAGGAGGGACTGGGCTGGAACAATGAGCAGTTCTTC. This translates into CASKEGLGWNNEQFF.

The chain couples TRBV5-6 to TRBJ1-6; D gene uncertain. The CDR3 is 13 amino acids. V was trimmed by 3 bases and J by 7 bases, leaving 8 bases between them. Germline CDR1 is SGHDT and CDR2 is YYEEEE. The CDR3 region is CASSWGINSPLHF. CDR3 bases: TGTGCCAGCAGCTGGGGTATCAATTCACCCCTCCACTTT.

The chain carries TRBV9 and TRBJ2-3; 8 bases are a match to TRBD2. The V and J ends lost 1 base and 0 bases, in that order; junction bases with no gene match: 1. Germline CDR1 and CDR2: SGDLS and YYNGEE. The CDR3 is 15 amino acids. The CDR3 protein is CASSVTSGSTDTQYF. The CDR3 DNA sequence: TGTGCCAGCAGCGTAACTAGCGGAAGCACAGATACGCAGTATTTT.

CDR3 sequence reads: CASGLGNNSPLHF. The CDR3 coding sequence is TGTGCCAGTGGTCTAGGGAATAATTCACCCCTCCACTTT. This chain uses TRBV19 with TRBJ1-6, with D unresolved. With 8 bases removed from V and 5 bases from J, the gap between germline ends came to 10 bases. Looked up from germline, CDR1 is LNHDA and CDR2 is SQIVND (reference sequence). The CDR3 spans 13 residues.

The chain uses TRBV5-4 and TRBJ2-7, with TRBD2 matching over 8 bases. The junction had 6 bases not matched to a gene; V was cut back by 6 bases and J by 7 bases. The CDR3 is made up of 12 amino acids. In germline, CDR1 is SGHNT, CDR2 YYREEE (reference sequence). CDR3 in DNA: TGTGCCAGCAACCCTCGGGGGGGTGAGCAGTACTTC. Amino acids: CASNPRGGEQYF.

The rearrangement links TRBV10-3 to TRBJ1-3; no clear D gene. The CDR3 runs to 17 residues. V lost 7 bases, J lost 3 bases, and 22 bases lay in between. Germline V CDR1 and CDR2: ENHRY, SYGVKD. CDR3 nucleotide sequence: TGTGCCATCAAAGCCTCGGGAGCCCAGGAAGTTGGAAACACCATATATTTT. Its protein product is CAIKASGAQEVGNTIYF.

The J gene is TRBJ2-5, the V gene TRBV7-2, with D unclear. The germline V gene encodes CDR1 SGHTA and CDR2 FQGNSA. V was shortened by 3 bases and J by 2 bases, with 7 bases between the two germline ends. CDR3 size: 13 residues. The CDR3, as DNA: TGTGCCAGCAGCTTTCAGGAGCAAGAGACCCAGTACTTC. Translating gives CASSFQEQETQYF.

This clone was seen a single time. The chain joins TRBV3-1 (or the pseudogene TRBV3-2) to TRBJ1-3; TRBD1 might be the D (6 bases). V lost 4 bases, J lost 0 bases, and 10 bases lay in between. Germline CDR1 and CDR2: LGHDT and YNNKEL (reference sequence). This CDR3 spans 15 amino acids. The DNA of the CDR3 is TGTGCCAGCAGCCCGGACAGAAGCTCTGGAAACACCATATATTTT. Translated: CASSPDRSSGNTIYF.

The V and J genes are TRBV7-9 and TRBJ1-5; a weak D match, TRBD1 (5 bases). CDR3 length equals 12 residues. Germline lookup yields CDR1 SEHNR and CDR2 FQNEAQ (reference sequence). V was clipped by 4 bases and J by 4 bases, with 5 bases between them. The CDR3 is CASSSGNQPQHF. In DNA, the CDR3 is TGTGCCAGCAGCTCAGGGAATCAGCCCCAGCATTTT.

This clone occurred a few times. The chain has TRBV5-1 and TRBJ2-1, with 11 bases identical to TRBD1. Germline V gene data show CDR1 as SGHRS and CDR2 as YFSETQ. The CDR3 is 15 amino acids. With V trimmed by 4 bases and J by 6 bases, 6 bases remained unmatched. The DNA of the CDR3 is TGCGCCAGCAGCCCACCCGGGACAGGGGGCAATGAGCAGTTCTTC. Its translation: CASSPPGTGGNEQFF.

The chain has TRBV9 and TRBJ2-5, with D perhaps matching TRBD2 (5 bases). This CDR3 is built from 14 residues. V was trimmed by 2 bases and J by 10 bases, leaving 18 bases between them. Germline-derived CDR1 and CDR2 are SGDLS and YYNGEE. This chain's CDR3 is CASSVGADRPDQYF. CDR3 DNA: TGTGCCAGCAGCGTCGGAGCGGACCGACCGGACCAGTACTTC.

In DNA form, the CDR3 reads TGTGCCTGGCGGGAGGGGTTATGGGGCTGGAACACTGAAGCTTTCTTT. Protein sequence: CAWREGLWGWNTEAFF. The V and J genes are TRBV30 and TRBJ1-1; TRBD1 is a possible D gene (5 bases). The CDR3 loop spans 16 amino acids. CDR1 and CDR2 from the germline V gene are GTSNPN and SVGIG (reference sequence). V lost 5 bases and J 1 base, leaving 20 bases between the germline ends.

CDR3 protein: CARTGDRYF. CDR3 nucleotides: TGTGCCAGGACAGGGGACAGGTACTTC. The chain recombines TRBV21-1 with TRBJ2-4; TRBD1, the D gene given by the table, was not confirmed from the DNA. TRBV21-1 is described as a pseudogene. The CDR3 length is 9 residues.

The V gene is TRBV7-9, the J gene TRBJ2-7; 10 nucleotides agree with TRBD2. After removal of 2 bases from V and 0 bases from J, the junction contained 4 bases not matched to a gene. Germline values: CDR1 SEHNR, CDR2 FQNEAQ (reference sequence). This CDR3 has 16 residues. CDR3 sequence: CASSLPLAGDSYEQYF. CDR3 sequence (DNA): TGTGCCAGCAGCTTACCCCTAGCGGGGGACTCCTACGAGCAGTACTTC.

CDR3 region: CASSPDRTEAFF. The CDR3 region has the DNA TGTGCCAGCAGCCCCGACCGGACTGAAGCTTTCTTT. The chain carries TRBV3-1 (or the pseudogene TRBV3-2) and TRBJ1-1, with D unresolved. There are 12 residues in the CDR3. The ends were cut back, 4 bases at V and 5 bases at J, with 8 bases in the middle. The germline V gene has CDR1 LGHDT and CDR2 YNNKEL (reference sequence).

This rearrangement joins TRBV5-6 to TRBJ2-7; unclear D gene. Germline CDR1 and CDR2: SGHDT and YYEEEE. The germline V and J ends were trimmed by 0 bases and 0 bases, with 13 bases remaining between them. The length of the CDR3 is 16 residues. This CDR3 is CASSLARRRSSYEQYV. CDR3 coding DNA: TGTGCCAGCAGCTTGGCCCGCAGGCGGAGCTCCTACGAGCAGTACGTC.

V gene TRBV29-1 combines with J gene TRBJ2-2; D unresolved. The CDR3 has 10 amino acids. V lost 3 bases and J lost 7, with 3 bases in between. CDR1 and CDR2 from the germline V gene are SQVTM and ANQGSEA. The CDR3 protein is CSVDSGELFF. The CDR3, as DNA: TGCAGCGTTGATAGCGGGGAGCTGTTTTTT.

The chain links TRBV5-4 to TRBJ2-3, with 8 nucleotides matching TRBD1. The germline CDR1 and CDR2 sequences are SGHNT and YYREEE (reference sequence). Losses at the gene ends were 2 bases for V and 4 bases for J; bases not matched to a gene: 3. This CDR3 is 14 amino acids long. DNA for the CDR3: TGTGCCAGCAGCTTTGACAGGGGATCAGATACGCAGTATTTT. This translates into CASSFDRGSDTQYF.